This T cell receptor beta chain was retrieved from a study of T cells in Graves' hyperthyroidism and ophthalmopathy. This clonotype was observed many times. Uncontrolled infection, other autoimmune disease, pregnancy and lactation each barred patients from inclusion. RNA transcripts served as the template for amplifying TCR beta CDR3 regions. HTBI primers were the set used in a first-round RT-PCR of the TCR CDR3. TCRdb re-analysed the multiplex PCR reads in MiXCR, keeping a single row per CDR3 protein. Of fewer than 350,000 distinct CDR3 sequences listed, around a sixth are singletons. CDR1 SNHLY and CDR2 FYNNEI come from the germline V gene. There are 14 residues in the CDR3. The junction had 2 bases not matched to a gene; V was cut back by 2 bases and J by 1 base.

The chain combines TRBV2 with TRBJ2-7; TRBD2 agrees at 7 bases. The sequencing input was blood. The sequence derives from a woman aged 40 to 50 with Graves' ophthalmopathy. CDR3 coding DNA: TGTGCCAGCAGTGAAACTAGCGTTTCCTACGAGCAGTACTTC. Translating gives CASSETSVSYEQYF.